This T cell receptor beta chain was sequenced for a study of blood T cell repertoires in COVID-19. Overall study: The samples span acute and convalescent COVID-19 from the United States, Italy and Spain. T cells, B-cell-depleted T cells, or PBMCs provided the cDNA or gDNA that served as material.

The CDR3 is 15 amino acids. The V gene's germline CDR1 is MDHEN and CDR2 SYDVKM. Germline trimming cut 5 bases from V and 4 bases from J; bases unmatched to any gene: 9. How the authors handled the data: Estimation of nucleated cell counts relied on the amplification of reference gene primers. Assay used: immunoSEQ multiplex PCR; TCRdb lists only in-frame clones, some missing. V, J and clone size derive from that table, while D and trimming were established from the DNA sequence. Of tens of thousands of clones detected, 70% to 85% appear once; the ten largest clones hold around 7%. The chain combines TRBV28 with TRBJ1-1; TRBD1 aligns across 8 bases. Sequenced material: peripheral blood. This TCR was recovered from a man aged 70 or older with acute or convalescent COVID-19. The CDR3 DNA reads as TGTGCCAGCAGTCCAACAATACAGGGGGTCACTGAAGCTTTCTTT. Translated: CASSPTIQGVTEAFF.